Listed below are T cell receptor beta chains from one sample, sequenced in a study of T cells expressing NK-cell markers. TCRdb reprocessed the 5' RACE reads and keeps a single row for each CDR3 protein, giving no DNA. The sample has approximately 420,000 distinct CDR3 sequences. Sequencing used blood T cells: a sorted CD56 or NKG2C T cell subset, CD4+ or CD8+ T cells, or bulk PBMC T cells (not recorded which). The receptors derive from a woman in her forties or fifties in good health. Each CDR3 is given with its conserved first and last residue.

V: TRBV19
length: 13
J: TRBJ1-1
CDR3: CASSMTGSVEAFF

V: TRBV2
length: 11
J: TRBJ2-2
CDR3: CASNMAGELFF

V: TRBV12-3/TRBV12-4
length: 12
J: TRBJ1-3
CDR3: CASRRPGNTIYF

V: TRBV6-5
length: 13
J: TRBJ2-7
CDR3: CASSRQPRYEQYF

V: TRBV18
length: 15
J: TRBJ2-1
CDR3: CASSPRRTTSNEQFF

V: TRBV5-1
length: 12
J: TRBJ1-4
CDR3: CASSTEAGRLFF

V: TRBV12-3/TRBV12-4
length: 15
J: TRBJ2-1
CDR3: CASSFSGFSYNEQFF

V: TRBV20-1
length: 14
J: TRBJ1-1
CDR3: CSARTGGPNTEAFF

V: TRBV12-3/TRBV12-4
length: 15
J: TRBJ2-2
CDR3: CASKLESSLAGELFF

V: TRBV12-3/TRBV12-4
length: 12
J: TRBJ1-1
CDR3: CASSRTTFGAFF

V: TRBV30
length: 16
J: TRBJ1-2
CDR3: CAWRSRRLKDNYGYTF

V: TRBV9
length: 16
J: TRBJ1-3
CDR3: CASSVERGLSGNTIYF

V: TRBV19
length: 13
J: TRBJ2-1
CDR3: CASMSGTYNEQFF

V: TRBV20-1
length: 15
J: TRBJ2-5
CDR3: CSARVLAGVRETQYF

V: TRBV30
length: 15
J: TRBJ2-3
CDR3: CAWSVAGGPADTQYF

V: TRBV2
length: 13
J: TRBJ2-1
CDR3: CASSELGYNEQFF

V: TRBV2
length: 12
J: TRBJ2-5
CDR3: CASSGARETQYF

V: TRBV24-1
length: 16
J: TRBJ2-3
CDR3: CATSDPSPGIPDTQYF

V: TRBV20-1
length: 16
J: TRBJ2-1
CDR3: CSASRVSGNSYNEQFF

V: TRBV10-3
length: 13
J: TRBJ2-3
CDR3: CAISAGAGDTQYF

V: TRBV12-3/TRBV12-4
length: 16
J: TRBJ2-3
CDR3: CASSFPGGMGTDTQYF

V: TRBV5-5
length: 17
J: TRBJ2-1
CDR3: CASSLSGRGTAYNEQFF

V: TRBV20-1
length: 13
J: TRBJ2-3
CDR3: CSEGVKGTDTQYF

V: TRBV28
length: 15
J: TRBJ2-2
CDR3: CASSLPRLPTGELFF

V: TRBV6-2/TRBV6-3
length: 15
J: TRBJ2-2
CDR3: CASSRGHLATGELFF

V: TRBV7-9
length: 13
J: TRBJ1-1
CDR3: CASRPGTDTEAFF

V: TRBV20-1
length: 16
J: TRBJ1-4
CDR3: CSARVDRDRVNEKLFF

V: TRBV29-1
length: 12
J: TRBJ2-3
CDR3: CSVGSPPDTQYF

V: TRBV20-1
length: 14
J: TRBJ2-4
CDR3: CSARRDLAKNIQYF

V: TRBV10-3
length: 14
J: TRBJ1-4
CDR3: CAISESGGNEKLFF

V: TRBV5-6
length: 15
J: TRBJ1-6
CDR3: CASSLKSSYNSPLHF

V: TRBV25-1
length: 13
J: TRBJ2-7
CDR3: CASSDPGRHEQYF

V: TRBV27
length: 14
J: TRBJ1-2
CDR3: CASSPSRPNYGYTF

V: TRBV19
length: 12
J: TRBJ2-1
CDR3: CASTTSTYEQFF

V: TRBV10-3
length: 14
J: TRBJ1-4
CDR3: CATRLGQGDEKLFF

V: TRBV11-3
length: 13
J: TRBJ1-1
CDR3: CASSWPEATEAFF

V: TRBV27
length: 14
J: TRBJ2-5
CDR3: CASSPRVGQETQYF

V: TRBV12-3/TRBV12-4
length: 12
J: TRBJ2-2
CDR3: CASSLRGGELFF

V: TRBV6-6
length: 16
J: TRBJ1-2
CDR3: CASSPPGGQGGYGYTF

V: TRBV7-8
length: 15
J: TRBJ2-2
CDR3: CASMPSQGRTGELFF

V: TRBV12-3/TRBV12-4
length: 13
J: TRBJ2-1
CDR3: CASAVRNYNEQFF

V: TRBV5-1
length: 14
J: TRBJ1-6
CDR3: CASMSGDYNSPLHF

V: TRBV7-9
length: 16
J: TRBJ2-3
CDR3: CASSYQGAFGTDTQYF

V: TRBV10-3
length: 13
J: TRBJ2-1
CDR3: CAISESGEGEQFF

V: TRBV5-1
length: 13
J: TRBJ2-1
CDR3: CASSLERAGEQFF

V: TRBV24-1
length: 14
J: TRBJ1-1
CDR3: CATRGKAENTEAFF

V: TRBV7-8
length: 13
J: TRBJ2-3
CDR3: CASSSDGWDTQYF

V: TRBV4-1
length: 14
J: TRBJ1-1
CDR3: CASSQDPDLTEAFF

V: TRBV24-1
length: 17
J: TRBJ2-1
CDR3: CATSDFRGSGSYNEQFF

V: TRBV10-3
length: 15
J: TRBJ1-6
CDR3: CAISESAGNNSPLHF

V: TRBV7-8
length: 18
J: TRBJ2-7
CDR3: CASSLDRGLGTTHYEQYF

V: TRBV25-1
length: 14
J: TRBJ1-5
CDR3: CASSEGQSNQPQHF

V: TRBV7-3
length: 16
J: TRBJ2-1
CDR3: CASSLGPGTSLNEQFF

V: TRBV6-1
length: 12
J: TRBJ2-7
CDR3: CASSVLSYEQYF

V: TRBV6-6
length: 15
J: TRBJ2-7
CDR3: CASSYRRQGIHEQYF

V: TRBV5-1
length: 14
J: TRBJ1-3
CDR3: CASRRTGAGNTIYF

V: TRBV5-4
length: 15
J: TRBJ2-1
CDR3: CASSLEGTSYNEQFF

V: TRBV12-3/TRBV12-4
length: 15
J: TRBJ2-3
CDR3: CASRTSGRGLDTQYF